These 3 T cell receptor beta chains came from one sample sequenced in a study of response to subunit inactivated influenza vaccine. TCRdb independently ran MiXCR on the RT-PCR reads; one entry per CDR3 protein. Here the sample spans about 520,000 distinct CDR3 sequences, 25% being singletons. Sequences were derived from CD4+ T cells sorted from PBMCs, sampled about 5 days after vaccination. The receptors shown here come from a man aged 45-65 years who received an inactivated influenza vaccine.

This sequence joins TRBV18 and TRBJ2-7; 9 positions match TRBD2. This CDR3 comprises 13 residues. Germline V gene sequence: CDR1 KGHSH, CDR2 LQKENI. Trimming cost V 0 bases and J 7 bases; bases outside gene matches: 1. The DNA of the CDR3 is TGTGCCAGCTCACCACCGCTAGCGGGGGAGCAGTACTTC. Its protein is CASSPPLAGEQYF.

This clonotype was detected many times. A junction end diverges from the germline sequence, so it may reflect a read error. V and J are TRBV7-2 and TRBJ2-1, with 7 positions matching TRBD2. The CDR3 length is 15 residues. Germline loops: CDR1 SGHTA, CDR2 FQGNSA. CDR3 loop: CASSLAVSSYNEQFF. The CDR3 coding sequence is TGTGCCAGCAGCCTAGCGGTGAGCTCCTACAATGAGCAGTTCTTC.

This rearrangement joins TRBV27 to TRBJ2-7, with D possibly TRBD1 on 5 matching bases. The CDR3 is 14 residues long. Trimming stripped 5 bases from V and 9 bases from J, with 20 bases between. Germline CDR1 and CDR2: MNHEY and SMNVEV (reference sequence). The CDR3 coding sequence is TGTGCCAGCAGTGCCAACCGAAAACAGGTGGTGCAGTACTTC. It is translated as CASSANRKQVVQYF.